The entry below describes one TCR beta chain. As yet, its antigen is unknown. A read error may explain this, as a much larger clone is one base away. The data were taken from a study of T cell repertoires in cytomegalovirus infection. Across the whole study: A matching HLA type, together with CMV infection, was signaled by public TCR beta signatures.

The V end was cut by 4 bases, the J end by 3 bases, with 12 bases between. Germline V lookup: CDR1 MDHEN, CDR2 SYDVKM. CDR3 size: 15 residues. Whole-study results and caveats: Identification of carriers of CMV plus the relevant HLA was performed using cumulative public TCR beta family frequency. CMV-specific TCR beta clonotypes restricted by HLA-C were the ones dominating the ex vivo response.

Via MiXCR, TCRdb re-called the reads, giving one row per CDR3 protein. The data hold approximately 500,000 distinct CDR3 sequences, with approximately 17% observed a single time. Sequenced sample: CD8+ T cells from PBMCs. The sequence derives from a human donor in good health (CMV status not recorded). Some clones in this sample may be carry-over from other donors' samples. The chain is built from TRBV28 and TRBJ1-4; D is undetermined. The CDR3 is CASSSTGRPNEKLFF. The CDR3 DNA is TGTGCCAGCAGTTCCACGGGAAGGCCTAATGAAAAACTGTTTTTT.